The 26 T cell receptor beta chains below were found in one sample sequenced in a study of T cell responses to AZD1222 COVID-19 vaccine. Assay used: immunoSEQ multiplex PCR; TCRdb lists only in-frame clones, some missing. The table lists roughly 70,000 clones, under 90% of them singletons. Here the sequenced sample was peripheral blood, taken 28 days after the second AZD1222 dose. These receptors originate from an adult who received the AZD1222 COVID-19 vaccine.

This CDR3 is CASSPQIRATDTQYF. DNA of the CDR3: TGTGCCAGCAGCCCTCAGATAAGGGCCACAGATACGCAGTATTTT. The chain carries TRBV7-9 and TRBJ2-3; unclear D gene. With 5 bases removed from V and 2 bases from J, the gap between germline ends came to 14 bases. The CDR3 has 15 residues. Germline CDR1 and CDR2: SEHNR and FQNEAQ (reference sequence).

The chain uses TRBV7-3 and TRBJ2-1; the D is unclear. V lost 5 bases and J 1 base, leaving 12 bases between the germline ends. Looked up from germline, CDR1 is SGHTA and CDR2 is FQGTGA. The CDR3 has 15 amino acids. CDR3 bases: TGTGCCAGCAGCCTTAGCTGGGTTTCCTACAATGAGCAGTTCTTC. The encoded protein is CASSLSWVSYNEQFF.

The V and J genes are TRBV5-6 and TRBJ2-4; D may correspond to TRBD1 or TRBD2 (5 bases each). The germline V and J ends were trimmed by 4 bases and 9 bases, with 20 bases remaining between them. This CDR3 region has 15 residues. Germline V gene data show CDR1 as SGHDT and CDR2 as YYEEEE. The CDR3 DNA is TGTGCCAGCAGCATATCGGGGCTCCCTCGGGGCATTCAGTACTTC. It specifies CASSISGLPRGIQYF.

The chain is built from TRBV5-4 and TRBJ2-3; possibly TRBD1 for D (5 bases). The CDR3 has 14 residues. CDR1 SGHNT and CDR2 YYREEE come from the germline V gene (reference sequence). V was pared by 0 bases and J by 2 bases, with 7 bases between. This CDR3 is CASSLGGFTDTQYF. The CDR3 bases are TGTGCCAGCAGCTTGGGGGGCTTCACAGATACGCAGTATTTT.

The rearrangement uses TRBV9 and TRBJ1-2, with 10 bases aligning to TRBD1. The CDR3 has 14 amino acids. Germline V gene lookup returns CDR1 SGDLS and CDR2 YYNGEE. V trimming: 4 bases; J trimming: 3 bases; junction bases outside the gene matches: 3. The chain's CDR3 is CASSPTGGDYGYTF. Here the CDR3 DNA reads TGTGCCAGCAGCCCGACAGGGGGCGACTATGGCTACACCTTC. The complete variable domain, with remaining parts taken from reference TRBV9 and TRBJ1-2, reads DSGVTQTPKHLITATGQRVTLRCSPRSGDLSVYWYQQSLDQGLQFLIQYYNGEERAKGNILERFSAQQFPDLHSELNLSSLELGDSALYFCASSPTGGDYGYTFGSGTRLTVV.

The chain is built from TRBV3-1 (or the pseudogene TRBV3-2) and TRBJ2-2; 10 bases map to TRBD1. This CDR3 region has 16 residues. V lost 4 bases, J lost 6 bases, and 8 bases stayed unmatched. CDR1 and CDR2 from the germline V gene are LGHDT and YNNKEL (reference sequence). DNA of the CDR3: TGTGCCAGCAGCCTAAGGACAGGGGGGATGGCCGGGGAGCTGTTTTTT. This translates into CASSLRTGGMAGELFF.

The gene calls are TRBV20-1 and TRBJ1-3; unclear D gene. V was clipped by 3 bases and J by 2 bases, with 2 bases between them. CDR1 and CDR2 from the germline V gene are DFQATT and SNEGSKA (reference sequence). The CDR3 is 11 residues long. CDR3 loop: CSASPGNTIYF. CDR3 in DNA: TGCAGTGCTAGCCCTGGAAACACCATATATTTT.

The chain couples TRBV9 to TRBJ1-1; D is uncertain. Trimming stripped 3 bases from V and 1 base from J, with 7 bases between. The CDR3 contains 13 residues. Germline-derived CDR1 and CDR2 are SGDLS and YYNGEE. CDR3 loop: CASSAHQNTEAFF. The CDR3 DNA reads as TGTGCCAGCAGCGCCCATCAGAACACTGAAGCTTTCTTT. Full variable domain (missing parts from reference TRBV9 and TRBJ1-1): DSGVTQTPKHLITATGQRVTLRCSPRSGDLSVYWYQQSLDQGLQFLIQYYNGEERAKGNILERFSAQQFPDLHSELNLSSLELGDSALYFCASSAHQNTEAFFGQGTRLTVV.

The chain uses TRBV11-2 and TRBJ2-4; 9 positions agree with TRBD1. In germline, CDR1 is SGHAT, CDR2 FQNNGV. V dropped 5 bases and J dropped 7; count of bases not matched to a gene: 6. The CDR3 spans 14 residues. Here the CDR3 DNA reads TGTGCCAGCAGCGAATCCGGACAGGGGAACATTCAGTACTTC. Protein sequence: CASSESGQGNIQYF. The variable domain in full, completed from reference TRBV11-2 and TRBJ2-4, reads EAGVAQSPRYKIIEKRQSVAFWCNPISGHATLYWYQQILGQGPKLLIQFQNNGVVDDSQLPKDRFSAERLKGVDSTLKIQPAKLEDSAVYLCASSESGQGNIQYFGAGTRLSVL.

This clone has just a few counts. The chain employs TRBV12-3 or TRBV12-4 and TRBJ1-2; TRBD1 might be the D (6 bases). The ends were cut back, 11 bases at V and 5 bases at J, with 18 bases in the middle. The CDR3 is 13 residues long. This CDR3 reads CACKAGAGYGYTF. In DNA form, the CDR3 reads TGTGCCTGCAAAGCGGGGGCGGGGTATGGCTACACCTTC.

The V call is TRBV10-2, the J call TRBJ2-7; D is possibly TRBD1 (5 bases). The CDR3 is made up of 14 amino acids. CDR1 and CDR2 (germline): WSHSY, SAAADI. Trimming removed 5 bases at V and 2 bases at J, with 13 bases between. The CDR3 DNA reads TGCGCCAGCAGTTTAACAGGCAGGGCCTACGAGCAGTACTTC. Encoded protein: CASSLTGRAYEQYF.

The J gene is TRBJ1-2, the V gene TRBV6-5; D is ambiguous. The CDR3 consists of 13 residues. CDR1 and CDR2 (germline): MNHEY, SVGAGI. V shed 4 bases and J shed 8 bases, with 14 bases lying between them. The CDR3 protein is CASSFGESRGYTF. The CDR3, as DNA: TGTGCCAGCAGTTTCGGGGAAAGTAGGGGCTACACCTTC.

The chain uses TRBV6-6 and TRBJ2-3, with D maybe TRBD1 (6 bases). Germline loops: CDR1 MNHNY, CDR2 SVGAGI (reference sequence). V lost 6 bases to trimming and J lost 4 bases, with 14 bases between them. CDR3 length: 14 residues. This CDR3 reads CASRKQGSADTQYF. CDR3 nucleotide sequence: TGTGCCAGCAGAAAACAGGGATCCGCAGATACGCAGTATTTT.

This chain connects TRBV20-1 to TRBJ1-2; 9 bases are shared with TRBD1. The CDR3 contains 15 residues. Germline-derived CDR1 and CDR2 are DFQATT and SNEGSKA (reference sequence). J gave up 3 bases and V 3 bases, and 8 bases lay outside the gene matches. In DNA, the CDR3 is TGCAGTGCTAGTAGCCTACAGGGGGCTGACTATGGCTACACCTTC. It codes for CSASSLQGADYGYTF.

The CDR3 reads CASRRDGATGELFF. CDR3 coding DNA: TGCGCCAGCAGACGGGACGGGGCCACCGGGGAGCTGTTTTTT. The genes are TRBV4-1 and TRBJ2-2, with D perhaps TRBD1 or TRBD2 (5 bases each). V was shortened by 6 bases and J by 4 bases, with 12 bases between the two germline ends. Germline CDR1 is MGHRA and CDR2 is YSYEKL. The CDR3 sequence is 14 residues long.

This clone was seen more than once but under ten times. The rearrangement joins TRBV5-1 to TRBJ2-7; either TRBD1 or TRBD2 may fit D (5 bases each). The V end was cut by 0 bases, the J end by 3 bases, with 16 bases between. CDR1 and CDR2 from the germline V gene are SGHRS and YFSETQ. The CDR3 has 16 residues. CDR3 sequence: CASSLAPGQGLYEQYF. The CDR3 nucleotides are TGCGCCAGCAGCTTGGCCCCGGGGCAGGGTCTCTACGAGCAGTACTTC.

The chain has TRBV2 and TRBJ2-7, with 9 bases matching TRBD2. J was trimmed by 0 bases and V by 1 base; bases with no gene match: 7. Germline V gene lookup returns CDR1 SNHLY and CDR2 FYNNEI. The CDR3 loop spans 17 amino acids. The CDR3 loop is CASSEVGLAGDSYEQYF. CDR3 sequence (DNA): TGTGCCAGCAGTGAAGTCGGGTTAGCGGGGGACTCCTACGAGCAGTACTTC.

This chain connects TRBV10-3 to TRBJ1-2; possible D gene TRBD1, 5 bases. Trimming shortened V by 6 bases and J by 4 bases, and 9 bases separated the two germline ends. Germline V gene lookup returns CDR1 ENHRY and CDR2 SYGVKD. The CDR3 has 12 amino acids. The CDR3 region has the DNA TGTGCCATCAGGGGGCTCGCCTATGGCTACACCTTC. Translating it yields CAIRGLAYGYTF.

The V and J genes are TRBV5-1 and TRBJ2-3, with 9 nucleotides matching TRBD2. Trimming removed 1 base from V and 2 bases from J; junction bases left unmatched: 8. Germline CDR1 and CDR2: SGHRS and YFSETQ. The CDR3 has 17 residues. The CDR3 loop is CASSLMSAGGLTDTQYF. The CDR3 bases are TGCGCCAGCAGCTTGATGTCGGCGGGGGGGCTCACAGATACGCAGTATTTT.

This chain uses TRBV6-5 with TRBJ2-2; TRBD2 matches 11 bases. CDR3 length equals 15 residues. CDR1 is MNHEY and CDR2 is SVGAGI in the germline V gene. The V segment lost 5 bases and the J segment 3 bases; nucleotides outside the gene matches: 2. CDR3 DNA: TGTGCCAGCAGTCTACTAGCGGGGGACACCGGGGAGCTGTTTTTT. Translating gives CASSLLAGDTGELFF.

The DNA for the CDR3 is TGCGCCAGCAGCCAAGATCGGGGGGGATGGACTGAAGCTTTCTTT. It codes for CASSQDRGGWTEAFF. V and J are TRBV4-3 and TRBJ1-1, with a tentative D call TRBD1 (5 bases). Per the germline V gene, CDR1 is LGHNA and CDR2 is YSLEER. CDR3 length: 15 amino acids. V lost 0 bases and J lost 5, with 13 bases in between.

The chain links TRBV6-6 to TRBJ2-5, with D perhaps given as TRBD1 or TRBD2 (5 bases each). In germline, CDR1 is MNHNY, CDR2 SVGAGI (reference sequence). This CDR3 comprises 16 residues. V was cut by 6 bases and J by 2 bases, with 19 bases left in between. CDR3 sequence (DNA): TGTGCCAGCAGACGTCTCGGGACCGTATCTCAAGAGACCCAGTACTTC. It yields the protein CASRRLGTVSQETQYF.

This clone occurred a few times. The chain has TRBV7-2 and TRBJ1-2, with D possibly matching TRBD1 (5 bases). CDR1 is SGHTA, CDR2 FQGNSA, per germline. The V end lost 5 bases, the J end lost 4 bases, and 14 bases lay between the germline ends. The CDR3 extends over 14 amino acids. CDR3 nucleotide sequence: TGTGCCAGCAGCAGGGCGGGGGGAGGCTATGGCTACACCTTC. It yields the protein CASSRAGGGYGYTF.

The chain is built from TRBV7-9 and TRBJ2-3; the D is unclear. The V end lost 1 base, the J end lost 0 bases, and 2 bases lay between the germline ends. This CDR3 has 13 amino acids. Per the germline V gene, CDR1 is SEHNR and CDR2 is FQNEAQ (reference sequence). CDR3 sequence: CASSLVSTDTQYF. The CDR3 nucleotides are TGTGCCAGCAGCTTAGTGAGCACAGATACGCAGTATTTT.

The V call is TRBV9, the J call TRBJ2-5; 11 bases are shared with TRBD1. CDR1 SGDLS and CDR2 YYNGEE come from the germline V gene. Trimming removed 4 bases from V and 5 bases from J; junction bases left unmatched: 10. CDR3 size: 16 residues. CDR3 region: CASSLGTGGLGETQYF. The CDR3 coding sequence is TGTGCCAGCAGCCTCGGGACAGGGGGTTTGGGGGAGACCCAGTACTTC.

The chain joins TRBV10-3 to TRBJ2-7, with 7 bases matching TRBD2. V dropped 6 bases and J dropped 0; count of bases not matched to a gene: 8. The length of the CDR3 is 15 residues. CDR1 is ENHRY, CDR2 SYGVKD, per germline. The chain's CDR3 is CAIRGGDRSSYEQYF. DNA for the CDR3: TGTGCCATCAGGGGGGGGGACCGAAGCTCCTACGAGCAGTACTTC.